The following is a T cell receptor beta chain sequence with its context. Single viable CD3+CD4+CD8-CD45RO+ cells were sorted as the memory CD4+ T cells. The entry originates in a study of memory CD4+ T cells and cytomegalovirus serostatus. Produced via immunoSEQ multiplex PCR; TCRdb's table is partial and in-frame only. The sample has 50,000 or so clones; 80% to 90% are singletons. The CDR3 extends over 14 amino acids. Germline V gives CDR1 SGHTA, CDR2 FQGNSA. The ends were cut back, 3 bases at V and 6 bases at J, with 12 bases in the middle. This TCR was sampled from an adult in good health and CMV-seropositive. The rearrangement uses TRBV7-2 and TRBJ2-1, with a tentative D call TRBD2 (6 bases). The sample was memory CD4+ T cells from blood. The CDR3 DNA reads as TGTGCCAGCAGCTTGACTAGTAATCTCAATGAGCAGTTCTTC. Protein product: CASSLTSNLNEQFF.